This T cell receptor (beta chain) was sequenced during a study of T-cell reconstitution after alpha-beta-depleted transplantation in children. Study-level results: The origin of alpha-beta T cells about two months after transplant was reportedly several hundred expanded graft clones.

V shed 5 bases and J shed 4 bases, with 12 bases lying between them. Per germline, CDR1 DFQATT and CDR2 SNEGSKA (reference sequence). This CDR3 is 12 amino acids long. Unique molecular identifiers were built into the TCRbeta library. Via MiXCR, TCRdb re-called the PCR reads, giving one row per CDR3 protein. The table records around 960,000 distinct CDR3 sequences, 25% to 30% of them present only once. This clonotype was detected only a few times. The antigen remains unidentified. The rearrangement links TRBV20-1 to TRBJ2-7, with D unclear. This receptor was identified in a boy younger than two who had a stem cell transplant for SCID, so the T cells may come from the graft donor. The source was PBMCs, mostly from graft donor cells, collected 360 days after TCRalphabeta/CD19-depleted stem cell transplant. CDR3 coding DNA: TGCAGTGCTGGGCCCCCTGGGTACGAGCAGTACTTC. Protein product: CSAGPPGYEQYF.